The rows below give T cell receptor beta chains drawn from one sample of a study of response to subunit inactivated influenza vaccine. TCRdb itself ran the RT-PCR reads through MiXCR, one entry per CDR3 protein. The table lists some 570,000 distinct CDR3 sequences, roughly 10% of them singletons. Separately, the same data were catalogued under a study of T cells expressing NK-cell markers.

Sequencing used PBMCs from blood, obtained on the day of vaccination. Source of these receptors: a man in his forties or fifties who received an inactivated influenza vaccine. The CDR3 runs from the conserved cysteine through the conserved F or W. Where a row states a size, it is once, few, many or the class of an expanded clone; other rows omit it.

j_gene | v_gene | abundance | CDR3aa
TRBJ2-7 | TRBV6-1 | few | CASSEMAGGPYEQYF
TRBJ2-7 | TRBV28 | few | CASRGQGAAEQYF
TRBJ1-5 | TRBV15 | few | CATSRDLGKNQPQHF
TRBJ1-6 | TRBV28 | - | CASIWADGNSPLHF
TRBJ2-1 | TRBV20-1 | - | CSASRGGGYNEQFF
TRBJ1-2 | TRBV12-3/TRBV12-4 | - | CASSLVGVYGYTF
TRBJ2-7 | TRBV6-1 | few | CATGLAGSTYEQYF
TRBJ2-3 | TRBV24-1 | - | CATSESPDTQYF
TRBJ2-1 | TRBV11-1 | - | CASSFASSGRNSRVGEQFF
TRBJ2-1 | TRBV18 | - | CASSSRGLAGGSYNEQFF
TRBJ2-1 | TRBV29-1 | - | CSVERQGSYNEQFF
TRBJ2-7 | TRBV2 | - | CASSEDLGARYEQYF
TRBJ1-6 | TRBV12-3/TRBV12-4 | many | CASSLMGNSPLHF
TRBJ2-7 | TRBV7-6 | few | CASSPDPKDYEQYF
TRBJ1-6 | TRBV10-3 | many | CAITPGSNSPLHF
TRBJ1-2 | TRBV24-1 | few | CATSGTGTGLDYGYTF
TRBJ2-7 | TRBV18 | - | CASSPPTGTGIYEQYF
TRBJ2-1 | TRBV5-6 | - | CASSSMSSGGARYNEQFF
TRBJ1-4 | TRBV4-1 | - | CASSQESTVEATNEKLFF
TRBJ1-1 | TRBV10-3 | few | CATGWENTEAFF
TRBJ1-4 | TRBV28 | many | CASSSTEFNEKLFF
TRBJ2-3 | TRBV12-3/TRBV12-4 | many | CASSLKASGGTSTDTQYF
TRBJ2-7 | TRBV29-1 | - | CSVSLGQLYEQYF
TRBJ2-7 | TRBV5-1 | few | CASSLGPRGMENEQYF
TRBJ2-3 | TRBV18 | - | CASSPGAVTDTQYF
TRBJ2-5 | TRBV29-1 | few | CSVSSTSEQETQYF
TRBJ2-7 | TRBV27 | few | CASSLPSSDVASYEQYF
TRBJ2-5 | TRBV5-6 | many | CASSLWTSEETQYF
TRBJ1-1 | TRBV27 | - | CASTPRGSWNTEAFF
TRBJ1-1 | TRBV20-1 | - | CSAARRTEAFF
TRBJ2-7 | TRBV29-1 | few | CSVAPAETSYEQYF
TRBJ1-5 | TRBV6-5 | - | CASSYSGVQPQHF
TRBJ2-1 | TRBV11-2 | - | CASSFPLGVSYNEQFF
TRBJ2-3 | TRBV12-3/TRBV12-4 | - | CASSTETGYTQYF
TRBJ2-5 | TRBV18 | few | CASSAASLRAEETQYF
TRBJ2-1 | TRBV20-1 | - | CSARGLAGGKEQFF
TRBJ2-1 | TRBV5-1 | - | CASKDSGVNEQFF
TRBJ2-7 | TRBV28 | many | CASRNAYGTDWIEQYF
TRBJ2-2 | TRBV10-3 | few | CAISGDVTGELFF
TRBJ2-6 | TRBV28 | - | CSSSLRESGANVLTF
TRBJ2-5 | TRBV29-1 | - | CSVEGAGAVTQYF
TRBJ2-1 | TRBV12-3/TRBV12-4 | many | CASSFGIYNEQFF
TRBJ2-1 | TRBV7-9 | - | CASSSGVWALGNEQFF
TRBJ1-1 | TRBV25-1 | - | CASRGVGQATEAFF
TRBJ1-1 | TRBV28 | - | CASSWAGEANTEAFF
TRBJ2-1 | TRBV10-3 | - | CAISKREIDEQFF
TRBJ1-5 | TRBV28 | - | CASSFGQTFNQPQHF
TRBJ2-7 | TRBV19 | - | CASSTWEYEQYF
TRBJ2-3 | TRBV7-9 | few | CASSSTGVISTDTQYF
TRBJ2-1 | TRBV5-1 | - | CASSWGTGSVSSEQFF
TRBJ2-3 | TRBV11-2 | - | CASSLGLAGLISQYF
TRBJ2-3 | TRBV28 | few | CATRDTDTQYF
TRBJ1-2 | TRBV4-2 | - | CASSHSLKGANGYTF
TRBJ2-7 | TRBV29-1 | - | CSVVIGPYEQYF
TRBJ2-7 | TRBV12-3/TRBV12-4 | few | CASSFTRGEQYF
TRBJ1-2 | TRBV20-1 | - | CSATGPPNGYTF